This passage covers 16 T cell receptor beta chains from one sample sequenced in a study of T cell responses to AZD1222 COVID-19 vaccine. TCRdb's table, derived via immunoSEQ multiplex PCR, lists solely in-frame clones and lacks some. The sample has some 120,000 clones; 80% to 90% are singletons. The specimen comprised peripheral blood, sampled on day 0 of AZD1222 vaccination. The receptors originated from an adult in good health.

CDR3 amino acids: CASSELGQGGTEAFF. The CDR3 nucleotides are TGTGCCAGCAGTGAACTCGGGCAGGGGGGGACTGAAGCTTTCTTT. The chain couples TRBV2 to TRBJ1-1, with TRBD1 matching 7 bases. Germline-derived CDR1 and CDR2 are SNHLY and FYNNEI. The CDR3 runs 15 residues. V shed 2 bases and J 5 bases; nucleotides not matched to a gene: 8.

This chain uses TRBV30 with TRBJ1-2, with D possibly being TRBD1 (5 bases). With 3 bases removed from V and 8 bases from J, the gap between germline ends came to 13 bases. CDR1 is GTSNPN and CDR2 is SVGIG in the germline V gene (reference sequence). The length of the CDR3 is 12 residues. The CDR3 is CAWRGVGGGYTF. CDR3 DNA sequence: TGTGCCTGGAGGGGGGTTGGGGGAGGCTACACCTTC.

This sequence joins TRBV5-1 and TRBJ2-1, with TRBD1 matching over 7 bases. This CDR3 comprises 14 residues. Germline V CDR1 and CDR2: SGHRS, YFSETQ. After removal of 5 bases from V and 4 bases from J, the junction contained 6 bases not matched to a gene. The CDR3 nucleotides are TGCGCCAGCAGGCGTCAGGGACAGTACAATGAGCAGTTCTTC. Translated, it gives CASRRQGQYNEQFF. Using reference TRBV5-1 and TRBJ2-1 for the parts outside the CDR3, the full variable domain is KAGVTQTPRYLIKTRGQQVTLSCSPISGHRSVSWYQQTPGQGLQFLFEYFSETQRNKGNFPGRFSGRQFSNSRSEMNVSTLELGDSALYLCASRRQGQYNEQFFGPGTRLTVL.

J is TRBJ2-7 and V is TRBV29-1, with 9 bases lining up with TRBD2. Germline V gene data show CDR1 as SQVTM and CDR2 as ANQGSEA. CDR3 length: 15 residues. V lost 3 bases and J lost 6; bases outside the gene matches: 12. The CDR3 DNA reads as TGCAGCGTTGATAATTGGGTAGCGGGAGAAGTCGAGCAGTACTTC. This sequence encodes CSVDNWVAGEVEQYF.

The chain links TRBV12-3 or TRBV12-4 to TRBJ1-5; D gene unclear. This CDR3 has 12 amino acids. Trimming cost V 3 bases and J 5 bases, with 5 bases left between them. CDR3 bases: TGTGCCAGCAGTTTTAGTGATCAGCCCCAGCATTTT. It translates to CASSFSDQPQHF.

J is TRBJ1-2 and V is TRBV3-1 (or the pseudogene TRBV3-2); TRBD1 agrees at 7 bases. The ends lost 5 bases at V and 3 bases at J; junction bases unmatched: 9. Germline assignment: CDR1 LGHDT and CDR2 YNNKEL (reference sequence). This CDR3 has 15 amino acids. The CDR3 loop reads CASSDTGARDYGYTF. CDR3 DNA sequence: TGTGCCAGCAGCGACACAGGGGCGCGGGACTATGGCTACACCTTC.

CDR3 DNA sequence: TGCGCCAGCAGCTTGGGTCCCATCGGGACCGACAATGAGCAGTTCTTC. Its protein is CASSLGPIGTDNEQFF. J is TRBJ2-1 and V is TRBV5-1; D may be TRBD1 or TRBD2 (5 bases each). The length of the CDR3 is 16 residues. V lost 0 bases and J 5 bases, leaving 15 bases between the germline ends. Per germline, CDR1 SGHRS and CDR2 YFSETQ.

The chain is built from TRBV27 and TRBJ2-7, with D perhaps TRBD2 (5 bases). This CDR3 is built from 15 residues. The V end lost 2 bases, the J end lost 0 bases, and 11 bases lay between the germline ends. CDR1 MNHEY and CDR2 SMNVEV come from the germline V gene (reference sequence). The CDR3 is CASSLGLADSYEQYF. DNA of the CDR3: TGTGCCAGCAGTTTAGGGCTAGCAGACTCCTACGAGCAGTACTTC.

This clone has only one observation. The chain combines TRBV6-5 with TRBJ2-3; D may be TRBD2 (6 bases). Germline V gives CDR1 MNHEY, CDR2 SVGAGI. Trimming took 8 bases from V and 0 from J, leaving 15 bases between them. This CDR3 region has 15 residues. The CDR3 DNA is TGTGCCAGCCGGCTGCGGGGAATTAGCACAGATACGCAGTATTTT. Amino acids: CASRLRGISTDTQYF.

The chain uses TRBV28 and TRBJ2-7; 11 positions match TRBD2. V gave up 4 bases and J gave up 4 bases; unmatched junction bases: 6. This CDR3 is 15 amino acids long. CDR1 and CDR2 (germline): MDHEN, SYDVKM. DNA for the CDR3: TGTGCCAGCAGTTCGACTAGCGGGGTTTTGTACGAGCAGTACTTC. Encoded protein: CASSSTSGVLYEQYF.

The rearrangement links TRBV30 to TRBJ1-6; 8 bases are a match to TRBD1. With V trimmed by 2 bases and J by 9 bases, 9 bases remained unmatched. CDR3 length: 15 residues. Germline lookup yields CDR1 GTSNPN and CDR2 SVGIG (reference sequence). The CDR3 sequence is CAWSRADRVSSPLHF. The CDR3 region has the DNA TGTGCCTGGAGTAGGGCGGACAGGGTGTCTTCACCCCTCCACTTT. Full variable domain (outside the CDR3, taken from reference TRBV30 and TRBJ1-6): SQTIHQWPATLVQPVGSPLSLECTVEGTSNPNLYWYRQAAGRGLQLLFYSVGIGQISSEVPQNLSASRPQDRQFILSSKKLLLSDSGFYLCAWSRADRVSSPLHFGNGTRLTVT.

The chain has TRBV9 and TRBJ1-3, with D uncertain. Germline assignment: CDR1 SGDLS and CDR2 YYNGEE. V shed 0 bases and J shed 0 bases, with 13 bases lying between them. The CDR3 loop spans 17 amino acids. CDR3 region: CASSVAPTQSSGNTIYF. The CDR3 nucleotides are TGTGCCAGCAGCGTAGCCCCTACCCAGAGCTCTGGAAACACCATATATTTT.

The rearrangement joins TRBV7-6 to TRBJ2-5; a possible D gene is TRBD2 (6 bases). From germline, CDR1 is SGHVS and CDR2 FNYEAQ. The length of the CDR3 is 14 residues. With 5 bases removed from V and 10 bases from J, the gap between germline ends came to 20 bases. CDR3: CASSLSGLMGGQYF. The CDR3 DNA reads TGTGCCAGCAGCCTATCGGGACTCATGGGGGGCCAGTACTTC.

The chain couples TRBV14 to TRBJ2-4; D is possibly TRBD1 (5 bases). The CDR3 sequence is 13 residues long. Germline V gene lookup returns CDR1 SGHDN and CDR2 FVKESK. Trimming removed 0 bases from V and 12 bases from J, with 12 bases in between. CDR3 DNA: TGTGCCAGCAGCCAAGATCACAGGACATATCAGTACTTC. Its translation is CASSQDHRTYQYF.

The V call is TRBV12-3 or TRBV12-4, the J call TRBJ2-3, with a possible D match to TRBD2 (5 bases). V lost 8 bases to trimming and J lost 0 bases, with 6 bases between them. CDR3 length: 12 residues. The chain's CDR3 is CASGGSTDTQYF. The CDR3 region has the DNA TGTGCCAGCGGCGGGAGCACAGATACGCAGTATTTT.

J is TRBJ2-7 and V is TRBV29-1, with 12 bases matching TRBD1. From germline, CDR1 is SQVTM and CDR2 ANQGSEA. This CDR3 is 13 amino acids long. J gave up 9 bases and V 2 bases, and 5 bases lay outside the gene matches. CDR3 in amino acids: CSVESGTGGRQYF. CDR3 nucleotides: TGCAGCGTTGAAAGTGGGACAGGGGGCCGGCAGTACTTC.